Given below is one TCR beta chain in context. No antigen is known for it. The data stem from a study of cytotoxic CD8 clonotypes in ibrutinib-treated CLL. Study overall: Of a cohort that held around 10 relapsed/refractory and 15 treatment-naive patients, around 18 were IGHV unmutated.

Overall study findings and caveats: Clonality increased at ibrutinib response, then returned toward baseline at progression.

This CDR3 region has 16 residues. Germline V lookup: CDR1 SGHTA, CDR2 FQGTGA. The V end lost 2 bases, the J end lost 0 bases, and 8 bases lay between the germline ends. Sequencing sought depths of 1 in 200,000 to 1 in 1 million T cells. Repertoires were generated with immunoSEQ multiplex PCR, while TCRdb's copy carries only in-frame clones and drops some. The sample holds 330,000 or so clones, roughly 71% seen once. Sequenced material: PBMCs, taken after 36 months of ibrutinib treatment. The sequence came from a human donor with chronic lymphocytic leukemia. The chain uses TRBV7-3 and TRBJ1-6; D is undetermined. The DNA for the CDR3 is TGTGCCAGCAGCTTAGACCCGAGCTCCTATAATTCACCCCTCCACTTT. Its protein product is CASSLDPSSYNSPLHF. Variable domain in full (rest from reference TRBV7-3 and TRBJ1-6): GAGVSQTPSNKVTEKGKYVELRCDPISGHTALYWYRQSLGQGPEFLIYFQGTGAADDSGLPNDRFFAVRPEGSVSTLKIQRTERGDSAVYLCASSLDPSSYNSPLHFGNGTRLTVT.